Listed here is a single TCR beta chain. Its antigen is currently unknown. The V gene end was trimmed by 3 bases and the J gene end by 0 bases; junction bases not matched to a gene: 3. CDR1 is KGHSH, CDR2 LQKENI, per germline. The CDR3 totals 15 residues. Libraries were prepared by immunoSEQ multiplex PCR; TCRdb keeps only in-frame clonotypes and omits some of them. Of under 80,000 clones in the sample, approximately 88% were seen once. The sample belongs to a study of T cell responses to AZD1222 COVID-19 vaccine. Background on the study: Timing groups of about 4 and about 12 weeks for second doses were pooled. Findings and limits, study-wide: A mostly white British donor set with more females was recruited, and clonal diversity was possibly underestimated.

The source was peripheral blood, collected on day 0 of AZD1222 vaccination. The chain links TRBV18 to TRBJ2-3; TRBD2 matches at 7 bases. The sequence came from an adult in good health. The CDR3 DNA reads TGTGCCAGCTCACCCCTAGCGGCTAGCACAGATACGCAGTATTTT. This translates into CASSPLAASTDTQYF.